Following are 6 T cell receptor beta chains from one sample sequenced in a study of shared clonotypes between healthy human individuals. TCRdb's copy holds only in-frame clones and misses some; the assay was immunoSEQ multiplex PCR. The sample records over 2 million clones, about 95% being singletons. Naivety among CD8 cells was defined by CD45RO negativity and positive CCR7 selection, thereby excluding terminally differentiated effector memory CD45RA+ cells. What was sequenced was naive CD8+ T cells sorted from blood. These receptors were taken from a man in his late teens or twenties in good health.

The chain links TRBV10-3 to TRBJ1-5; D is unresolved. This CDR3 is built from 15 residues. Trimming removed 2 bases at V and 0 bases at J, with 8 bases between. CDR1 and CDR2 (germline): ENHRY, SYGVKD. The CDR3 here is CAISEVVSSNQPQHF. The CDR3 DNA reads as TGTGCCATCAGTGAGGTCGTCAGTAGCAATCAGCCCCAGCATTTT.

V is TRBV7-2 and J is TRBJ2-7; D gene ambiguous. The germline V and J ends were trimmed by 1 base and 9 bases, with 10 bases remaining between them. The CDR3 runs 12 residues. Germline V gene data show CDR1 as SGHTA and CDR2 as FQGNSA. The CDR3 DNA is TGTGCCAGCAGCTTAGTTGCGACTCCGCAGTACTTC. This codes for CASSLVATPQYF.

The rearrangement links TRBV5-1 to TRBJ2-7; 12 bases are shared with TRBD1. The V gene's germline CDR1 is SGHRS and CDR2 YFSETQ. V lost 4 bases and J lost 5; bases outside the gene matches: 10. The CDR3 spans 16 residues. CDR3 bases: TGCGCCAGCAGCACGGGCCCCGGGACAGGGGGCGACGAGCAGTACTTC. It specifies CASSTGPGTGGDEQYF. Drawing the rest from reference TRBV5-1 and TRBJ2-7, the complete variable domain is KAGVTQTPRYLIKTRGQQVTLSCSPISGHRSVSWYQQTPGQGLQFLFEYFSETQRNKGNFPGRFSGRQFSNSRSEMNVSTLELGDSALYLCASSTGPGTGGDEQYFGPGTRLTVT.

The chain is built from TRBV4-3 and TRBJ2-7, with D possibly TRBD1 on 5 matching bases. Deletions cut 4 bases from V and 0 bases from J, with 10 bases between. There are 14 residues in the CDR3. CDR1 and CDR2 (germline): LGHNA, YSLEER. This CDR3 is CASSLERGSYEQYF. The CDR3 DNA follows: TGCGCCAGCAGCCTGGAAAGGGGCTCCTACGAGCAGTACTTC.

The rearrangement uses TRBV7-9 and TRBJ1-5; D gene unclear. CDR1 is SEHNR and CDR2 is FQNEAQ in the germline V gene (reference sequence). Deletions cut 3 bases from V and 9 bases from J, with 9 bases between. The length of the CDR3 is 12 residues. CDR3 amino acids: CASSFNGGPQHF. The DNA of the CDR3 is TGTGCCAGCAGCTTTAATGGTGGGCCCCAGCATTTT.

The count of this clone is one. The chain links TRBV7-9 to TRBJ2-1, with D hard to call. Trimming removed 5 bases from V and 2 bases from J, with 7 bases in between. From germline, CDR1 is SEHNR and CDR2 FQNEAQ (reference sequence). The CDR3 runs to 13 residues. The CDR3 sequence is CASSIDPYNEQFF. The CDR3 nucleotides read TGTGCCAGCAGCATCGATCCCTACAATGAGCAGTTCTTC. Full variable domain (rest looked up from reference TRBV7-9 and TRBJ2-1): DTGVSQNPRHKITKRGQNVTFRCDPISEHNRLYWYRQTLGQGPEFLTYFQNEAQLEKSRLLSDRFSAERPKGSFSTLEIQRTEQGDSAMYLCASSIDPYNEQFFGPGTRLTVL.